What follows is one T cell receptor (beta chain) and its context. Its antigen remains unidentified. J was trimmed by 1 base and V by 4 bases; bases with no gene match: 11. Germline values: CDR1 SGHRS, CDR2 YFSETQ. This CDR3 is built from 18 residues. The sample belongs to a study of neurological immune-mediated disorders. Study-wide points: CDR3 amino acid sequences found in expanded clones were never shared across subjects, suggesting private repertoires in all groups. The level of TCR clonal expansion was highest in patients with HTLV-1-associated myelopathy and lowest in multiple sclerosis, where it fell below the level seen in healthy controls.

TCRdb analysed the 5' RACE reads with MiXCR anew, one entry per CDR3 protein. Of 45,000 to 50,000 distinct CDR3 sequences listed, 25% are singletons. The TCR originated in a woman in her 70s in good health. The rearrangement joins TRBV5-1 to TRBJ2-3; 11 bases are a match to TRBD2. Sequencing was carried out using PBMCs. The CDR3 DNA follows: TGCGCCAGCAGCCCCACTCCCCTAGCGGGGGGCCGCACAGATACGCAGTATTTT. Protein product: CASSPTPLAGGRTDTQYF.